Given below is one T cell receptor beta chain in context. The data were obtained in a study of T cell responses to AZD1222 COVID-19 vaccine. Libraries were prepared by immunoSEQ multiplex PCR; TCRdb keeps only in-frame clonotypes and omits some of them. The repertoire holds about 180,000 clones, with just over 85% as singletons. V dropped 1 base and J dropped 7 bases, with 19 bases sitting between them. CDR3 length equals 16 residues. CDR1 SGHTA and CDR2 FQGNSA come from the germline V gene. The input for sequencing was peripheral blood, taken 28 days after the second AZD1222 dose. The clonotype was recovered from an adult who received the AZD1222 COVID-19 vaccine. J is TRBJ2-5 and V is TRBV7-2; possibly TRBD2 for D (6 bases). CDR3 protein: CASSLVRRGYLGTQYF. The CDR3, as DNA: TGTGCCAGCAGCTTAGTTAGACGGGGGTACCTCGGGACCCAGTACTTC.